A single count supports the clone carrying this T cell receptor beta chain. The antigen is not known. Primers used in a second PCR of roughly 6 to 11 cycles were a sample-barcoded 5' primer and a J-beta primer mix. MiXCR, run by TCRdb on the 5' RACE reads, gives a single entry per CDR3 protein. The data contain around 990,000 distinct CDR3 sequences, around two fifths of them singletons. Per individual sample, total RNA of at least 6 micrograms was extracted. The data are from a study of blood T cells in healthy people across ages. About the research overall: For every two T cells, template switching captured about one barcoded beta molecule. Study observations and caveats: Older age went with lower TCR beta diversity per million T cells, in a roughly linear way.

CDR3 length equals 14 residues. The germline V gene has CDR1 SGHDT and CDR2 YYEEEE. Trimming stripped 0 bases from V and 14 bases from J, with 19 bases between. The V call is TRBV5-6, the J call TRBJ2-3; D uncertain. The TCR originated in a man younger than 35 in good health. The sequenced material came from blood. CDR3 bases: TGTGCCAGCAGCTTGGTGTCGGGCACAGATACGTGGTATTTT. It yields the protein CASSLVSGTDTWYF.